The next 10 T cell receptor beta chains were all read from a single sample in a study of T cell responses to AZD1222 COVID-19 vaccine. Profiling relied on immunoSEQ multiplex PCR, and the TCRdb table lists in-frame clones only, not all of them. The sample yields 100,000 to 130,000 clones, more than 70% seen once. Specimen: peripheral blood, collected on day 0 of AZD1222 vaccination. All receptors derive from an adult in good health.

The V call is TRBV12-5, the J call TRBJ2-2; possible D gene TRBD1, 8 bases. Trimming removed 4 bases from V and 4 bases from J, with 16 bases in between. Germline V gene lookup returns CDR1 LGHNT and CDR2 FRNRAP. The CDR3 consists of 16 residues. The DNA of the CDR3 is TGTGCTAGTGGTTCAAGGACAGGGAGGGGCACCGGGGAGCTGTTTTTT. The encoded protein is CASGSRTGRGTGELFF.

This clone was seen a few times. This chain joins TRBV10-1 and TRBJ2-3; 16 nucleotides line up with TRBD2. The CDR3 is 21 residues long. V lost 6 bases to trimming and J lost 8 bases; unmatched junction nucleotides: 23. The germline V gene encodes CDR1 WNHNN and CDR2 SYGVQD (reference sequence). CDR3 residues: CASRAGRPGTSGRASPATQYF. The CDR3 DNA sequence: TGCGCCAGCAGGGCAGGCCGCCCCGGGACTAGCGGGAGGGCCTCCCCCGCTACGCAGTATTTT.

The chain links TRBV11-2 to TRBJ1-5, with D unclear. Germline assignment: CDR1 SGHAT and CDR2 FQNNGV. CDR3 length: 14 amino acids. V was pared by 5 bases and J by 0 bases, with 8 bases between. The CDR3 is CASSAPDSNQPQHF. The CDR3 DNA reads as TGTGCCAGCAGCGCGCCTGATAGCAATCAGCCCCAGCATTTT.

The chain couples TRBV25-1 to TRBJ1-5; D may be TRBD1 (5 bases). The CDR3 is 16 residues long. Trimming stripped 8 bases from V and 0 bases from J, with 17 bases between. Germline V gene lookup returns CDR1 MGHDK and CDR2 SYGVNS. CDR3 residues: CASEPGAGFSNQPQHF. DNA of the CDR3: TGTGCCAGCGAACCCGGGGCGGGATTTAGCAATCAGCCCCAGCATTTT.

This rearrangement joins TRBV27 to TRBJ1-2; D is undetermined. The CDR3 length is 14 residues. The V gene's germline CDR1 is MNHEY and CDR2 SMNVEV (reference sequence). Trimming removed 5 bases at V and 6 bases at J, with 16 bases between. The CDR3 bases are TGTGCCAGCAGTATCCACGGCGCGGGGAATGGCTACACCTTC. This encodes CASSIHGAGNGYTF.

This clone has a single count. DNA for the CDR3: TGTGCCAGCAGTCCCTCGGACCCCCGAGAGTACTTC. Protein sequence: CASSPSDPREYF. The chain combines TRBV28 with TRBJ2-7; D call uncertain. V was pared by 5 bases and J by 11 bases, with 16 bases between. The germline V gene has CDR1 MDHEN and CDR2 SYDVKM. This CDR3 spans 12 amino acids.

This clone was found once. CDR3 bases: TGTGCCAGCAGCCTCCCGACAGAGATCTCTGGAAACACCATATATTTT. This translates into CASSLPTEISGNTIYF. V is TRBV3-1 (or the pseudogene TRBV3-2) and J is TRBJ1-3, with D maybe TRBD1 (5 bases). This CDR3 spans 16 amino acids. The germline gives CDR1 LGHDT, CDR2 YNNKEL (reference sequence). The germline V and J ends were trimmed by 4 bases and 0 bases, with 13 bases remaining between them.

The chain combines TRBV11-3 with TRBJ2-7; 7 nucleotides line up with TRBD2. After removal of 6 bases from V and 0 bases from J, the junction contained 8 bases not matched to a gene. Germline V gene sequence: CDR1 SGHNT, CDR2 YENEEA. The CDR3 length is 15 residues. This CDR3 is CASRFNSGYSYEQYF. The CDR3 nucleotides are TGTGCCAGCAGGTTTAATAGCGGGTACTCCTACGAGCAGTACTTC.

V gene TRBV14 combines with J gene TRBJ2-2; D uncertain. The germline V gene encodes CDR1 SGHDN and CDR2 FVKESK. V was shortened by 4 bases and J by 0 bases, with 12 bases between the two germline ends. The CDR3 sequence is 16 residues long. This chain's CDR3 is CASSPNRAPNTGELFF. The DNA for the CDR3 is TGTGCCAGCAGCCCAAACCGGGCCCCGAACACCGGGGAGCTGTTTTTT. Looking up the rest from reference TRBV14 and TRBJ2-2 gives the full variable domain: EAGVTQFPSHSVIEKGQTVTLRCDPISGHDNLYWYRRVMGKEIKFLLHFVKESKQDESGMPNNRFLAERTGGTYSTLKVQPAELEDSGVYFCASSPNRAPNTGELFFGEGSRLTVL.

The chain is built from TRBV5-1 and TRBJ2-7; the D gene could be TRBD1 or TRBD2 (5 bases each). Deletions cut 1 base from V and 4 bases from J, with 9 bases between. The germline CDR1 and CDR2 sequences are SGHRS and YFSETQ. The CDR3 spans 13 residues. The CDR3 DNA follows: TGCGCCAGCAGCTTGCGTGAGGGGTACGAGCAGTACTTC. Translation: CASSLREGYEQYF.